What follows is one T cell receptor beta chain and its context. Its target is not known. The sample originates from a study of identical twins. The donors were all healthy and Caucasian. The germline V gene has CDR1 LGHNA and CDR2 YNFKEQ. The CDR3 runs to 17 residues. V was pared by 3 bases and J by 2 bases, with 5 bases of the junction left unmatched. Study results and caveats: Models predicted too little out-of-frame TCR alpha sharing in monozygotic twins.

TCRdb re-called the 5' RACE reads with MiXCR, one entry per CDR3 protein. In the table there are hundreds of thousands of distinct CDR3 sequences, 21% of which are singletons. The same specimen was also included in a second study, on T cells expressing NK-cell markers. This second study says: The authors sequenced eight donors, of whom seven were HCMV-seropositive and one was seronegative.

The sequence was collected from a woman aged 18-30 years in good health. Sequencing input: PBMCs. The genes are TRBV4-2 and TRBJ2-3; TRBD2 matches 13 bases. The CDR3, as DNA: TGTGCCAGCAGCCAGCGACTAGCGGGGGGACCCACAGATACGCAGTATTTT. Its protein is CASSQRLAGGPTDTQYF.